Below, 5 T cell receptor beta chains from the same sample are listed, as sequenced in a study of blood T cell repertoires in COVID-19. The protocol was immunoSEQ multiplex PCR, while the TCRdb copy is restricted to in-frame clones and leaves out a portion. The sample yields roughly 88,000 clones, over 80% seen once. The sequenced material came from peripheral blood. These receptors were obtained from a woman in her 50s in a cohort sampled during active COVID-19.

V is TRBV12-5 and J is TRBJ1-1; D is possibly TRBD1 (6 bases). The V gene lost 5 bases and the J gene lost 0 bases, with 10 bases spanning the gap. Germline V gene data show CDR1 as LGHNT and CDR2 as FRNRAP. The CDR3 contains 14 residues. In DNA form, the CDR3 reads TGTGCTAGTGGTCCGGGACATTTGAACACTGAAGCTTTCTTT. This encodes CASGPGHLNTEAFF.

The chain combines TRBV28 with TRBJ2-1; 9 nucleotides match TRBD1. Germline V gives CDR1 MDHEN, CDR2 SYDVKM. V shed 5 bases and J 6 bases; nucleotides not matched to a gene: 11. The CDR3 spans 16 residues. CDR3 in DNA: TGTGCCAGCAGTGGACAGGGGTTCGGGGGTGGCAATGAGCAGTTCTTC. Its translation is CASSGQGFGGGNEQFF.

V gene TRBV30 combines with J gene TRBJ1-1, with D maybe TRBD1 (5 bases). Trimming shortened V by 3 bases and J by 1 base, and 15 bases separated the two germline ends. The CDR3 has 15 residues. Germline CDR1 is GTSNPN and CDR2 is SVGIG (reference sequence). The CDR3 region is CAWSGPGHQNTEAFF. The CDR3 DNA reads as TGTGCCTGGAGCGGACCCGGACACCAGAACACTGAAGCTTTCTTT.

This chain connects TRBV2 to TRBJ1-3; TRBD1 is a possible D gene (5 bases). V was trimmed by 8 bases and J by 0 bases, leaving 8 bases between them. This CDR3 has 13 amino acids. In germline, CDR1 is SNHLY, CDR2 FYNNEI. The CDR3 protein is CASGGSSGNTIYF. The CDR3 DNA reads as TGTGCCAGCGGGGGGTCCTCTGGAAACACCATATATTTT.

V gene TRBV5-4 combines with J gene TRBJ1-1, with TRBD1 matching over 10 bases. CDR3 length: 14 amino acids. Germline V lookup: CDR1 SGHNT, CDR2 YYREEE (reference sequence). V was clipped by 4 bases and J by 2 bases; unmatched bases: 2. The CDR3 sequence: CASSGTGANTEAFF. The CDR3 coding sequence is TGTGCCAGCAGCGGGACAGGGGCCAACACTGAAGCTTTCTTT.